The subject of this entry is one TCR beta chain. Its target is unknown. The data stem from a study of blood T cells in healthy people across ages. Study context: Roughly one uniquely barcoded beta molecule per two T cells was captured.

V was cut by 3 bases and J by 0 bases, with 10 bases left in between. Germline CDR1 SGDLS, CDR2 YYNGEE. CDR3 length: 16 residues. Findings and caveats of the study: Shifts in expanded clonotypes may have been confounded by donor CMV status, which was unknown.

Primers used in a second PCR of roughly 6 to 12 cycles were a sample-barcoded 5' primer and a J-beta primer mix. TCRdb reprocessed the 5' RACE reads with MiXCR, giving one entry per CDR3 protein. The table has some 760,000 distinct CDR3 sequences, 20% to 30% seen once; the top ten hold roughly 3.8%. This sample was also put to use in a study of T cells of mothers and their children. Per that paper: At approximately 1.6 ug per 15 ul, all of the extracted RNA went into cDNA synthesis.

This receptor was obtained from a boy aged 10-17 years in good health. The V and J genes are TRBV9 and TRBJ1-6; the D is unclear. The sample was blood. Here the CDR3 reads CASSGSRSSYNSPLHF. The CDR3 DNA reads TGTGCCAGCAGCGGATCCAGGAGCTCCTATAATTCACCCCTCCACTTT. Filled out from reference TRBV9 and TRBJ1-6, the complete variable domain reads DSGVTQTPKHLITATGQRVTLRCSPRSGDLSVYWYQQSLDQGLQFLIQYYNGEERAKGNILERFSAQQFPDLHSELNLSSLELGDSALYFCASSGSRSSYNSPLHFGNGTRLTVT.